This T cell receptor (beta chain) was observed in a study of human T cells and chemical hapten exposure. Study background: The patch tests put 0.01% DPC on the skin of the upper back and were read 6 days later. Mostly female patients had alopecia areata, totalis or universalis.

This clonotype was observed a handful of times. The sample's time point: patch test 3, about 24 weeks after DPC sensitization. Treatment of the sample: therapeutic diphenylcyclopropenone sensitization with weekly scalp DPC. Those who donated were patients with alopecia, 18 to 70 years of age, and suitable for DPC. The CDR3 length is 14 residues. Trimming took off 10 bases at V and 0 bases at J, with 12 bases between the two ends. CDR1 SEHNR and CDR2 FQNEAQ come from the germline V gene (reference sequence). The library labeled individual cDNA molecules by adding unique molecular identifiers to them. TCRdb processed the RACE reads anew with MiXCR; each CDR3 protein has one entry. The table shows about 190,000 distinct CDR3 sequences, with about 25% occurring only once.

The sequencing used whole blood, collected in connection with sensitization to the hapten diphenylcyclopropenone (DPC). The J gene is TRBJ2-2, the V gene TRBV7-9, with D perhaps matching TRBD1 (6 bases). This receptor was taken from a woman aged 40 to 49 with alopecia areata. Some clones in this sample may be carry-over from other donors' samples. CDR3 coding DNA: TGTGCCATCCAGGGGTTCCCGAACACCGGGGAGCTGTTTTTT. It is translated as CAIQGFPNTGELFF.